The 2 T cell receptor beta chains below all came from one sample that was sequenced in a study of blood T cells in healthy people across ages. The authors ran a second PCR of about 6 to 11 cycles using a sample-barcoded 5' primer and a J-beta primer mix. TCRdb analysed the 5' RACE reads with MiXCR anew, one entry per CDR3 protein. The sample has around 1,800,000 distinct CDR3 sequences; approximately 40% are singletons. The specimen was blood. The receptor source for this set is a human donor in good health.

The rearrangement joins TRBV9 to TRBJ2-5; D is tentatively TRBD1 or TRBD2 (6 bases each). CDR3 length: 16 residues. V lost 2 bases and J 5 bases, leaving 19 bases between the germline ends. CDR1 and CDR2 from the germline V gene are SGDLS and YYNGEE. Here the CDR3 reads CASSVTGAGSGETQYF. CDR3 coding DNA: TGTGCCAGCAGCGTGACGGGGGCGGGCTCGGGGGAGACCCAGTACTTC. Full variable domain (outside the CDR3, taken from reference TRBV9 and TRBJ2-5): DSGVTQTPKHLITATGQRVTLRCSPRSGDLSVYWYQQSLDQGLQFLIQYYNGEERAKGNILERFSAQQFPDLHSELNLSSLELGDSALYFCASSVTGAGSGETQYFGPGTRLLVL.

This clonotype was seen repeatedly, ten times or more. The chain employs TRBV20-1 and TRBJ2-4; D possibly corresponds to TRBD2 (5 bases). The tail of the sequence fits TRBJ2-7 better, so the J call may be wrong. Germline CDR1 and CDR2: DFQATT and SNEGSKA (reference sequence). The CDR3 is made up of 12 amino acids. The CDR3 spells CSASGLPYEQYF. The CDR3 coding sequence is TGCAGTGCTAGCGGACTTCCCTACGAGCAGTACTTC.